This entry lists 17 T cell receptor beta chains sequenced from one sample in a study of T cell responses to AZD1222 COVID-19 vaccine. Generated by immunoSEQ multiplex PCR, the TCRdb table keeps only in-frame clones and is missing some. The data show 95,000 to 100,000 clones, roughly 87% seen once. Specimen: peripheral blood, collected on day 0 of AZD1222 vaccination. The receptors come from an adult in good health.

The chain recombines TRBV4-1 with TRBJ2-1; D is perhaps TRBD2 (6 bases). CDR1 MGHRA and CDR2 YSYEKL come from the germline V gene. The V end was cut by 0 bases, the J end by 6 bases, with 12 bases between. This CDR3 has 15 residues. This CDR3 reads CASSQERELVNEQFF. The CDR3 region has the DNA TGCGCCAGCAGCCAAGAACGGGAGCTGGTCAATGAGCAGTTCTTC.

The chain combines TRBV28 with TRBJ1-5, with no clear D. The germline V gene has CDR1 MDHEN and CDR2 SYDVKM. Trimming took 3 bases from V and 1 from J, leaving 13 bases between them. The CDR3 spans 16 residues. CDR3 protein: CASSFRGRGSNQPQHF. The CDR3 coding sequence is TGTGCCAGCAGTTTTAGAGGGCGTGGGAGCAATCAGCCCCAGCATTTT.

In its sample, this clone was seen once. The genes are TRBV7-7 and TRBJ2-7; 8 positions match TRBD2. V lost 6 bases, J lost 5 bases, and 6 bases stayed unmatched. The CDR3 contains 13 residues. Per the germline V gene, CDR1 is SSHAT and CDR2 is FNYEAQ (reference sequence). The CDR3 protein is CASSRAGVNEQYF. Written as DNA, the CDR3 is TGTGCCAGCAGTCGAGCGGGAGTAAACGAGCAGTACTTC.

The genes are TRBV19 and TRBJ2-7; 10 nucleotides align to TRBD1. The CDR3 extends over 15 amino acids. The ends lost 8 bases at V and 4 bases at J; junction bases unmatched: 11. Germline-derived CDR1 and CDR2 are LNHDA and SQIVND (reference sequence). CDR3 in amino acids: CASSPATGGDYEQYF. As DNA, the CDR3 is TGTGCCAGTTCTCCTGCGACAGGGGGCGATTACGAGCAGTACTTC.

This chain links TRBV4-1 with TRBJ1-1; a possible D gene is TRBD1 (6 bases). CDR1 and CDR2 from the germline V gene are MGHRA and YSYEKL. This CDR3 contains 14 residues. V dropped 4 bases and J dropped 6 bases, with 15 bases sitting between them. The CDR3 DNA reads TGCGCCAGCAGCCCGACAGGAAGGTACGCTGAAGCTTTCTTT. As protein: CASSPTGRYAEAFF.

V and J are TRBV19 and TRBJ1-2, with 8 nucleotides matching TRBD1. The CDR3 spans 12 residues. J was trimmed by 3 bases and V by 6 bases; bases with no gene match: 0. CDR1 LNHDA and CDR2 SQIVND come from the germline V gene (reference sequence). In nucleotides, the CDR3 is TGTGCCAGTAGACAGGGGGACTATGGCTACACCTTC. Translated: CASRQGDYGYTF.

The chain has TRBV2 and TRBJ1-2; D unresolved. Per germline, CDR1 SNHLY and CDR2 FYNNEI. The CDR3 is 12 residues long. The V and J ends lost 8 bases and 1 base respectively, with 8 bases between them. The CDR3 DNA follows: TGTGCCAGCTACCGGATTAACTATGGCTACACCTTC. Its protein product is CASYRINYGYTF.

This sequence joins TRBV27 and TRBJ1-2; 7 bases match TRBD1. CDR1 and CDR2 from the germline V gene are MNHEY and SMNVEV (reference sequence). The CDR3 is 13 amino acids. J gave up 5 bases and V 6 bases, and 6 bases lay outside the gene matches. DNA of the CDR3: TGTGCCAGCAGACCCGGACAGGCATATGGCTACACCTTC. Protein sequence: CASRPGQAYGYTF.

CDR3 DNA: TGCGCCAGCAGCTCGACAGGGGGCTCCTACGAGCAGTACTTC. Protein sequence: CASSSTGGSYEQYF. The rearrangement joins TRBV5-1 to TRBJ2-7; 9 nucleotides match TRBD1. The V segment lost 3 bases and the J segment 0 bases; nucleotides outside the gene matches: 1. Looked up from germline, CDR1 is SGHRS and CDR2 is YFSETQ. There are 14 residues in the CDR3.

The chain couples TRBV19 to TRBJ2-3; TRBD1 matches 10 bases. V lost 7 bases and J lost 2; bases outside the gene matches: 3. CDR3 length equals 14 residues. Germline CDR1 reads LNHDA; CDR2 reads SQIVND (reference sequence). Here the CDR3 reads CASTRQGATDTQYF. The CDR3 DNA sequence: TGTGCCAGTACCCGACAGGGGGCCACAGATACGCAGTATTTT.

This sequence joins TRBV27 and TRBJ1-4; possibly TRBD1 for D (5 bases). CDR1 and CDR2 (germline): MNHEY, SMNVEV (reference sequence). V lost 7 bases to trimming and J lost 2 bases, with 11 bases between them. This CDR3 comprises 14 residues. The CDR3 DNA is TGTGCCAGCACAGGGAAAATGACTAATGAAAAACTGTTTTTT. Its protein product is CASTGKMTNEKLFF.

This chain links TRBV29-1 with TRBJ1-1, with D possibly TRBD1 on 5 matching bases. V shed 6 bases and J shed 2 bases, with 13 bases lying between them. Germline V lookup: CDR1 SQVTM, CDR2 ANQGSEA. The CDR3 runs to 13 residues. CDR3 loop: CSVVAGPNTEAFF. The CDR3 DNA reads TGCAGCGTAGTTGCGGGGCCTAACACTGAAGCTTTCTTT.

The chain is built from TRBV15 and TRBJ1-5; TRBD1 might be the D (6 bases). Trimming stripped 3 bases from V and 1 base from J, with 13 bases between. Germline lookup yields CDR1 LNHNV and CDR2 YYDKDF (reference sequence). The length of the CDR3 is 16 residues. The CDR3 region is CATSSTTRGSNQPQHF. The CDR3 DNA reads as TGTGCCACCAGCAGTACAACCAGGGGCAGCAATCAGCCCCAGCATTTT. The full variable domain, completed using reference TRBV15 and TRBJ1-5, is DAMVIQNPRYQVTQFGKPVTLSCSQTLNHNVMYWYQQKSSQAPKLLFHYYDKDFNNEADTPDNFQSRRPNTSFCFLDIRSPGLGDTAMYLCATSSTTRGSNQPQHFGDGTRLSIL.

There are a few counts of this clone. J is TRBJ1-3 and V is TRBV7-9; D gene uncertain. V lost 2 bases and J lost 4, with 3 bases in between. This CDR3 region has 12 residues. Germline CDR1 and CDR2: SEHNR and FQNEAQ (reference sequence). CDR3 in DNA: TGTGCCAGCAGCTTACCCGGAAACACCATATATTTT. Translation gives CASSLPGNTIYF. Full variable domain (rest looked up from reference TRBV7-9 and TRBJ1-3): DTGVSQNPRHKITKRGQNVTFRCDPISEHNRLYWYRQTLGQGPEFLTYFQNEAQLEKSRLLSDRFSAERPKGSFSTLEIQRTEQGDSAMYLCASSLPGNTIYFGEGSWLTVV.

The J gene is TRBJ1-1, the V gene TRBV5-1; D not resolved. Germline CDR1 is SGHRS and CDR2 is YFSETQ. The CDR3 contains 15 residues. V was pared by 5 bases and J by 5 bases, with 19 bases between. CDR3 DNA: TGCGCCAGCAGACCCCATTTGTCTGGGTTTACTGAAGCTTTCTTT. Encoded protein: CASRPHLSGFTEAFF. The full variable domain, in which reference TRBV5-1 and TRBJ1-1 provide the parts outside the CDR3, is KAGVTQTPRYLIKTRGQQVTLSCSPISGHRSVSWYQQTPGQGLQFLFEYFSETQRNKGNFPGRFSGRQFSNSRSEMNVSTLELGDSALYLCASRPHLSGFTEAFFGQGTRLTVV.

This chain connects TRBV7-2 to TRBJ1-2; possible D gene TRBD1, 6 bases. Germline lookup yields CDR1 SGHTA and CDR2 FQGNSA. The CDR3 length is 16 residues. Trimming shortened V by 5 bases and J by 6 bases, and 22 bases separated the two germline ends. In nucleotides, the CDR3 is TGTGCCAGCAGCCCTCAAACGGTGAACAGGGTCGATGGCTACACCTTC. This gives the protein CASSPQTVNRVDGYTF.

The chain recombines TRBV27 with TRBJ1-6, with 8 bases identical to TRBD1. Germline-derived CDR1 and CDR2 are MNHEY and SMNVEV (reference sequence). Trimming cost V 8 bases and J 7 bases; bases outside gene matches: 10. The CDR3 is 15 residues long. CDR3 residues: CASGKDREDNSPLHF. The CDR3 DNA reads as TGTGCCAGCGGGAAGGACAGGGAGGACAATTCACCCCTCCACTTT.